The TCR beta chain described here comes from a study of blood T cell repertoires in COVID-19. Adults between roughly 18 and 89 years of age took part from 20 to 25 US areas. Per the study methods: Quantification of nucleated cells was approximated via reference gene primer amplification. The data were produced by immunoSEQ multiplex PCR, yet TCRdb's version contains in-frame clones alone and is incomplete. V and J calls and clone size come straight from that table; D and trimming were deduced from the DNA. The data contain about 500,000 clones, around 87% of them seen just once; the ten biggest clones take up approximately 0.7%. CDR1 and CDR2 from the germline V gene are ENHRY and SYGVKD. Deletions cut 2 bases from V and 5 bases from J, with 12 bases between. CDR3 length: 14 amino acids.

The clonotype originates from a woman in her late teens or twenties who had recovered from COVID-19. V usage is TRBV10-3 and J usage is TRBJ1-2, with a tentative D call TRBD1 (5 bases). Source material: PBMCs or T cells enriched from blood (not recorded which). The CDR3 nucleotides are TGTGCCATCAGTGAGGCCAGGGTGGGATATGGCTACACCTTC. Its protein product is CAISEARVGYGYTF.